This TCR beta chain was retrieved from a study of identical twins. TCRdb ran MiXCR on the 5' RACE reads and lists one entry per CDR3 protein. Of roughly 710,000 distinct CDR3 sequences listed, around 6.1% are singletons. General study results and limits: With monozygotic twins, out-of-frame TCR alpha sharing exceeded what models estimated.

A few counts support this clonotype. Its antigen is unidentified. The V gene's germline CDR1 is SGHVS and CDR2 FNYEAQ. Trimming cost V 3 bases and J 7 bases, with 6 bases left between them. The CDR3 extends over 11 amino acids. V gene TRBV7-6 combines with J gene TRBJ2-5; no clear D gene. This receptor was identified in a man aged 18 to 29 in good health. Sequencing input: naive T cells sorted from blood. The CDR3 sequence: CASSFIGTQYF. The CDR3 DNA reads as TGTGCCAGCAGCTTTATCGGGACCCAGTACTTC.